The 2 T cell receptor beta chains below come from one sample, sequenced in a study of T cell repertoires in cytomegalovirus infection. TCRdb re-called the reads through MiXCR, storing one row per CDR3 protein. The repertoire includes about 890,000 distinct CDR3 sequences, approximately 30% of them detected once, and roughly 13% sits in the top ten. Antigens of these TCRs are unknown. The sample here was cultured CD8+ T cells from PBMCs, taken from culture after CMV antigen stimulation. The receptor set was obtained from a human donor in good health (CMV status not recorded). Some clones in this sample may be carry-over from other donors' samples.

The chain recombines TRBV9 with TRBJ2-2, with D perhaps TRBD2 (5 bases). The CDR3 totals 14 residues. The germline gives CDR1 SGDLS, CDR2 YYNGEE. The V gene lost 2 bases and the J gene lost 6 bases, with 11 bases spanning the gap. CDR3 sequence reads: CASSVHLAPGELFF. The CDR3 DNA sequence: TGTGCCAGCAGCGTCCACCTAGCCCCCGGGGAGCTGTTTTTT.

V gene TRBV12-3 or TRBV12-4 combines with J gene TRBJ1-1; D is undetermined. V was pared by 6 bases and J by 3 bases, with 8 bases between. CDR3 length equals 12 residues. This CDR3 is CASRGDDTEAFF. The CDR3 DNA is TGTGCCAGCAGAGGTGATGACACTGAAGCTTTCTTT.